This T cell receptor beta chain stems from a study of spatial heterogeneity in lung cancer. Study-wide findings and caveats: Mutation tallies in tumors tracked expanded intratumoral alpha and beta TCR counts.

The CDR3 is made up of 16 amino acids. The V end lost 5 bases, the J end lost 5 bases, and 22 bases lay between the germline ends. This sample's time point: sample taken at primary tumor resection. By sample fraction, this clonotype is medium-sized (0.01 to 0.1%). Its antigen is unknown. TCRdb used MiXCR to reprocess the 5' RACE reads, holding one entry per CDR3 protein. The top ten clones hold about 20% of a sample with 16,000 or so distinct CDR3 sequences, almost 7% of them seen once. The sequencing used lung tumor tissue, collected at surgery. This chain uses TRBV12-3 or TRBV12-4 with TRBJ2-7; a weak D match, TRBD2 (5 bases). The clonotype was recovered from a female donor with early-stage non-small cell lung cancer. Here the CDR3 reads CASSASRSPGPDEQYF. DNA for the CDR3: TGTGCCAGCAGTGCTAGCCGTTCCCCGGGCCCCGACGAGCAGTACTTC.